Each of the 3 T cell receptor beta chains below was sequenced from the same sample in a study of Ad26.COV2.S vaccination and SARS-CoV-2 variants. Treatment reported: some 19 received Ad26.COV2.S at low or high dose, single or two shots; several received placebo; per-sample allocation not given. Sampling took place 63 days after the first vaccine or placebo injection. TCRdb's copy holds only in-frame clones and misses some; the assay was immunoSEQ multiplex PCR. This table has 380,000 or so clones, about 80% appearing once. The sequencing used peripheral blood, collected in a trial of Ad26.COV2.S vaccine versus placebo. Receptor source: a person between 18 and 65 years old who received the Ad26.COV2.S COVID-19 vaccine or a placebo.

J is TRBJ2-7 and V is TRBV7-8; TRBD2 might be the D (5 bases). Germline V CDR1 and CDR2: SGHVS, FQNEAQ. This CDR3 comprises 14 residues. V gave up 3 bases and J gave up 1 base, with 10 bases separating them. CDR3 sequence: CASSFSRGSYEQYF. The CDR3 bases are TGTGCCAGCAGCTTTTCAAGAGGGTCCTACGAGCAGTACTTC. Full variable domain (remainder filled in from reference TRBV7-8 and TRBJ2-7): GAGVSQSPRYKVAKRGQDVALRCDPISGHVSLFWYQQALGQGPEFLTYFQNEAQLDKSGLPSDRFFAERPEGSVSTLKIQRTQQEDSAVYLCASSFSRGSYEQYFGPGTRLTVT.

This rearrangement joins TRBV2 to TRBJ2-3; a weak D match, TRBD2 (5 bases). CDR1 is SNHLY and CDR2 is FYNNEI in the germline V gene. V lost 6 bases and J lost 4, with 11 bases in between. The CDR3 runs 13 residues. CDR3 protein: CASRRAPSDTQYF. As DNA, the CDR3 is TGTGCCAGCAGGAGGGCTCCCTCAGATACGCAGTATTTT.

V and J are TRBV15 and TRBJ2-7, with 10 bases identical to TRBD2. CDR1 LNHNV and CDR2 YYDKDF come from the germline V gene (reference sequence). There are 18 residues in the CDR3. Trimming cost V 0 bases and J 0 bases; bases outside gene matches: 8. The CDR3 spells CATSREALAGVVSYEQYF. The CDR3 DNA sequence: TGTGCCACCAGCAGAGAGGCCCTAGCGGGAGTAGTCTCCTACGAGCAGTACTTC.